Below, 7 T cell receptor beta chains from the same sample are listed, as sequenced in a study of blood T cell repertoires in COVID-19. Profiled with immunoSEQ multiplex PCR; TCRdb holds only in-frame clones, not every one. The sample lists 150,000 to 200,000 clones, approximately 80% occurring once. The sequencing sample was made of peripheral blood. The receptors derive from a man over 45 who had recovered from COVID-19.

In this sample, this clone turned up a few times. The V and J genes are TRBV27 and TRBJ1-4, with D possibly matching TRBD1 (6 bases). Trimming left V 6 bases short and J 7 bases short, with 15 bases between. The CDR3 is made up of 14 amino acids. Germline CDR1 reads MNHEY; CDR2 reads SMNVEV (reference sequence). CDR3 region: CASSQGQRIEKLFF. The CDR3 bases are TGTGCCAGCAGCCAAGGACAGAGAATTGAAAAACTGTTTTTT. Based on the CDR3 plus reference TRBV27 and TRBJ1-4, the full variable domain is EAQVTQNPRYLITVTGKKLTVTCSQNMNHEYMSWYRQDPGLGLRQIYYSMNVEVTDKGDVPEGYKVSRKEKRNFPLILESPSPNQTSLYFCASSQGQRIEKLFFGSGTQLSVL.

The CDR3 DNA follows: TGTGCCAGCAGCTTCTATTCCAGGGGGATCAATCAGCCCCAGCATTTT. Amino acids: CASSFYSRGINQPQHF. The chain is built from TRBV7-2 and TRBJ1-5; 7 bases agree with TRBD1. Germline V gives CDR1 SGHTA, CDR2 FQGNSA. With V trimmed by 3 bases and J by 3 bases, 8 bases remained unmatched. The CDR3 contains 16 residues. Full variable domain (rest looked up from reference TRBV7-2 and TRBJ1-5): GAGVSQSPSNKVTEKGKDVELRCDPISGHTALYWYRQSLGQGLEFLIYFQGNSAPDKSGLPSDRFSAERTGGSVSTLTIQRTQQEDSAVYLCASSFYSRGINQPQHFGDGTRLSIL.

The chain has TRBV6-1 and TRBJ2-7, with 8 bases fitting TRBD1. This CDR3 is built from 13 residues. Germline V lookup: CDR1 MNHNS, CDR2 SASEGT. V was pared by 1 base and J by 5 bases, with 1 base of the junction left unmatched. Here the CDR3 DNA reads TGTGCCAGCAGTGAAGGGGACAGGAACGAGCAGTACTTC. It specifies CASSEGDRNEQYF.

The chain recombines TRBV11-3 with TRBJ1-2; TRBD1 agrees at 7 bases. Germline V gene lookup returns CDR1 SGHNT and CDR2 YENEEA. The CDR3 totals 16 residues. The junction had 10 bases not matched to a gene; V was cut back by 3 bases and J by 3 bases. The CDR3: CASSFQLGGDDYGYTF. The CDR3 coding sequence is TGTGCCAGCAGCTTTCAGCTAGGGGGCGACGACTATGGCTACACCTTC.

The V gene is TRBV6-5, the J gene TRBJ2-1; 10 bases map to TRBD2. V lost 4 bases and J lost 5; bases outside the gene matches: 5. CDR3 length equals 15 residues. Germline values: CDR1 MNHEY, CDR2 SVGAGI. CDR3 sequence reads: CASSFSGRYDNEQFF. Written as DNA, the CDR3 is TGTGCCAGCAGTTTTAGCGGGAGGTACGACAATGAGCAGTTCTTC.

The J gene is TRBJ2-2, the V gene TRBV27, with TRBD2 matching 12 bases. In germline, CDR1 is MNHEY, CDR2 SMNVEV (reference sequence). V lost 5 bases to trimming and J lost 4 bases; unmatched junction nucleotides: 5. The CDR3 spans 16 residues. This CDR3 reads CASSIGLAGRTGELFF. The CDR3 DNA reads TGTGCCAGCAGTATCGGACTAGCGGGACGCACCGGGGAGCTGTTTTTT.

The chain couples TRBV6-5 to TRBJ2-7, with no clear D. Germline CDR1 and CDR2: MNHEY and SVGAGI. There are 11 residues in the CDR3. Trimming removed 2 bases at V and 6 bases at J, with 5 bases between. CDR3 in amino acids: CASSYRSEQYF. The CDR3 nucleotides are TGTGCCAGCAGTTACCGCAGCGAGCAGTACTTC.